This TCR beta chain stems from a study of shared clonotypes between healthy human individuals. Germline V gene sequence: CDR1 MGHDK, CDR2 SYGVNS. This CDR3 comprises 13 residues. Libraries were prepared by immunoSEQ multiplex PCR; TCRdb keeps only in-frame clonotypes and omits some of them. The sample shows hundreds of thousands of clones, roughly 80% of them seen only once. With respect to this clone: A far larger clone is off by one base, so a read error is likely.

The receptor was isolated from a woman aged 40 to 50 in good health. Some clones in this sample may be carry-over from other donors' samples. V gene TRBV25-1 combines with J gene TRBJ2-4; possible D gene TRBD1, 6 bases. Sequencing input: PBMCs. CDR3 sequence: CTSSPTGLDIQYF. The CDR3 region has the DNA TGTACCAGCAGTCCCACAGGGTTGGACATTCAGTACTTC.